The rows below give T cell receptor beta chains drawn from one sample of a study of T cells in Graves' hyperthyroidism and ophthalmopathy. TCRdb reprocessed the multiplex PCR reads with MiXCR, giving one entry per CDR3 protein. The table includes 250,000 to 300,000 distinct CDR3 sequences, around 20% detected once. The sequenced sample consisted of blood. All receptors derive from a man in his fifties or sixties with Graves' ophthalmopathy. The conserved cysteine and the conserved F or W are not part of the CDR3 here. Rows give clone size only sometimes, using once, few, many, or a class for an expanded clone.

J: TRBJ2-7
length: 11
V: TRBV20-1
size: many
CDR3: SASQGFRYEQY

J: TRBJ2-7
length: 13
V: TRBV11-2
size: .
CDR3: ASSVAASASYEQY

J: TRBJ2-7
length: 14
V: TRBV10-1
size: .
CDR3: ASSDSASGVYYEQY

J: TRBJ1-3
length: 12
V: TRBV27
size: few
CDR3: ASRGTGSGNTIY

J: TRBJ2-1
length: 12
V: TRBV15
size: many
CDR3: ATSRVSEFDEQF

J: TRBJ1-2
length: 13
V: TRBV4-1
size: few
CDR3: ASSQDYDSNYGYT

J: TRBJ1-1
length: 11
V: TRBV30
size: many
CDR3: ASRGQSNTEAF

J: TRBJ2-7
length: 12
V: TRBV5-1
size: few
CDR3: ASRFGQGIYEQY

J: TRBJ2-1
length: 15
V: TRBV2
size: many
CDR3: ASSEGLAGGPGNEQF

J: TRBJ2-1
length: 14
V: TRBV30
size: many
CDR3: AWSVLTGRAYNEQF

J: TRBJ2-1
length: 12
V: TRBV6-1
size: many
CDR3: ASSWSGANNEQF

J: TRBJ2-4
length: 13
V: TRBV28
size: .
CDR3: ASSVNRGAKNIQY

J: TRBJ1-2
length: 12
V: TRBV3-1
size: few
CDR3: ASSLTPTYDGYT

J: TRBJ2-7
length: 9
V: TRBV28
size: many
CDR3: ASTSSYEQY

J: TRBJ2-5
length: 12
V: TRBV6-2/TRBV6-3
size: many
CDR3: ATSDLAEQETQY

J: TRBJ1-6
length: 14
V: TRBV20-1
size: many
CDR3: SAHRTGTRSDSPLH

J: TRBJ1-6
length: 13
V: TRBV6-5
size: .
CDR3: ASSYSGASNSPLH

J: TRBJ1-1
length: 11
V: TRBV4-1
size: .
CDR3: ASSRQGGPEAF

J: TRBJ2-2
length: 15
V: TRBV6-5
size: .
CDR3: ASSYSKGTRELRELF

J: TRBJ2-6
length: 13
V: TRBV2
size: few
CDR3: ASSEASSGANVLT

J: TRBJ2-3
length: 14
V: TRBV5-1
size: many
CDR3: ASSFGGQTSTDTQY

J: TRBJ2-3
length: 12
V: TRBV6-2/TRBV6-3
size: .
CDR3: ASKVPQNTDTQY

J: TRBJ1-4
length: 15
V: TRBV5-6
size: once
CDR3: ASSAPYRGTTNGKLF

J: TRBJ2-1
length: 12
V: TRBV30
size: .
CDR3: AWRSPSRNNEQF

J: TRBJ2-1
length: 15
V: TRBV19
size: .
CDR3: ASSRTGSRGPYNEQF

J: TRBJ2-7
length: 11
V: TRBV20-1
size: many
CDR3: SARGGGSYEQY

J: TRBJ1-1
length: 13
V: TRBV5-1
size: many
CDR3: ASSLEGNRATEAF

J: TRBJ2-1
length: 14
V: TRBV12-5
size: .
CDR3: ASGLVTGREVNEQF

J: TRBJ1-2
length: 13
V: TRBV24-1
size: .
CDR3: ATSDSGGANYGYT

J: TRBJ1-2
length: 10
V: TRBV20-1
size: many
CDR3: SARDLAVGYT

J: TRBJ2-6
length: 11
V: TRBV15
size: .
CDR3: ATSRVGANVLT

J: TRBJ2-3
length: 11
V: TRBV20-1
size: many
CDR3: SPKRVPTDTQY

J: TRBJ1-2
length: 13
V: TRBV30
size: many
CDR3: ASRQGYPNLGGYT